One sample yielded the 21 T cell receptor beta chains listed below, sequenced in a study of blood T cell repertoires in COVID-19 (dated by TCRdb to the early 2020s). Receptor amplification or capture employed the immunoSEQ multiplex PCR assay. The clones in this table, taken by TCRdb from immuneACCESS, are in-frame only. Not every clone is retained; where verified, under half of the shortfall comes from an unresolved V gene, and the cause of the rest is unknown. The table for this sample lists approximately 300,000 clones; approximately 88% of them were counted only once. The ten largest clones represent about 5% of the sample. Sequenced: PBMCs or T cells enriched from blood (not recorded which). The receptors were gathered from a man between 60 and 75 years old who had recovered from COVID-19.

The chain has TRBV6-4 and TRBJ2-1; TRBD2 matches 13 bases. The CDR3 runs 15 residues. V was pared by 0 bases and J by 7 bases, with 0 bases of the junction left unmatched. Per germline, CDR1 MRHNA and CDR2 SNTAGT. The CDR3 loop reads CASSDSTSGRNEQFF. CDR3 DNA: TGTGCCAGCAGTGACTCGACTAGCGGGAGGAATGAGCAGTTCTTC.

In the case of this clone: Different DNA sequences within this sample yield the same CDR3. The chain joins TRBV2 to TRBJ2-7, with 10 nucleotides matching TRBD1. V shed 3 bases, J shed 2 bases, and the junction held 1 base outside the gene matches. Looked up from germline, CDR1 is SNHLY and CDR2 is FYNNEI. The CDR3 spans 14 residues. In DNA form, the CDR3 reads TGTGCCAGCAGTGAGGACAGGGGGGCCTACGAGCAGTACTTC. Translation gives CASSEDRGAYEQYF.

The chain links TRBV4-2 to TRBJ1-2, with TRBD1 identical over 7 bases. The V gene end was trimmed by 5 bases and the J gene end by 2 bases; junction bases not matched to a gene: 5. This CDR3 comprises 14 residues. Germline CDR1 and CDR2: LGHNA and YNFKEQ. The CDR3 nucleotides are TGTGCCAGCAGCGCCCGGGACAGCAACTATGGCTACACCTTC. It encodes CASSARDSNYGYTF.

The chain couples TRBV7-6 to TRBJ2-2; D is possibly TRBD2 (5 bases). The CDR3 consists of 17 residues. Trimming removed 5 bases from V and 1 base from J, with 17 bases in between. The germline gives CDR1 SGHVS, CDR2 FNYEAQ. In DNA, the CDR3 is TGTGCCAGCAGCCCATCATCAGGACTCCAGAACACCGGGGAGCTGTTTTTT. The encoded protein is CASSPSSGLQNTGELFF.

CDR3 in DNA: TGCGCCAGCAGCTTCATAACAGGGTCCCTGAGCTCTGGAAACACCATATATTTT. Translation gives CASSFITGSLSSGNTIYF. V is TRBV5-1 and J is TRBJ1-3; possibly TRBD1 for D (6 bases). V was cut by 2 bases and J by 0 bases, with 18 bases left in between. This CDR3 is 18 amino acids long. Germline CDR1 and CDR2: SGHRS and YFSETQ.

The J gene is TRBJ2-7, the V gene TRBV24-1; 11 bases are shared with TRBD1. From germline, CDR1 is KGHDR and CDR2 SFDVKD. The CDR3 extends over 14 amino acids. With V trimmed by 5 bases and J by 6 bases, 5 bases remained unmatched. CDR3 loop: CATSGPGTGGEQYF. The CDR3 DNA reads as TGTGCCACCAGTGGTCCCGGGACAGGGGGCGAGCAGTACTTC.

This chain uses TRBV6-5 with TRBJ1-2; 7 bases map to TRBD1. Germline CDR1 and CDR2: MNHEY and SVGAGI. The V and J ends lost 4 bases and 1 base, in that order; junction bases with no gene match: 9. The CDR3 spans 16 residues. The CDR3 region has the DNA TGTGCCAGCAGTTCATCTACAGGGGTAGTTAACTATGGCTACACCTTC. It is translated as CASSSSTGVVNYGYTF.

The chain combines TRBV5-1 with TRBJ2-5; 8 bases align to TRBD1. V gave up 4 bases and J gave up 4 bases; unmatched junction bases: 3. Germline lookup yields CDR1 SGHRS and CDR2 YFSETQ. This CDR3 is 13 amino acids long. The CDR3 nucleotides are TGCGCCAGCAGCGGACAGGGCGGAGAGACCCAGTACTTC. Translating it yields CASSGQGGETQYF.

About this clone itself: At one boundary the junction diverges from the germline segment, which might be a read error. This rearrangement joins TRBV28 to TRBJ1-1; TRBD1 matches 8 bases. The CDR3 totals 15 residues. CDR1 and CDR2 from the germline V gene are MDHEN and SYDVKM. Here the CDR3 reads CASSLWGQANTEAFF. In DNA, the CDR3 is TGTGCCAGCAGTCTATGGGGACAGGCGAACACTGAAGCTTTCTTT.

The rearrangement links TRBV7-9 to TRBJ1-3; D unclear. The V end lost 6 bases, the J end lost 0 bases, and 21 bases lay between the germline ends. The CDR3 runs 18 residues. Germline V gene lookup returns CDR1 SEHNR and CDR2 FQNEAQ (reference sequence). The CDR3 DNA is TGTGCCAGCAGTTATACCCACGCGGCCTCCCGCTCTGGAAACACCATATATTTT. Residues: CASSYTHAASRSGNTIYF.

The V call is TRBV6-5, the J call TRBJ1-1; the D gene is possibly TRBD1 (5 bases). Germline assignment: CDR1 MNHEY and CDR2 SVGAGI. The V end lost 6 bases, the J end lost 0 bases, and 11 bases lay between the germline ends. The CDR3 consists of 14 residues. The CDR3 nucleotides are TGTGCCAGCAGGGAGGGACGGATGAACACTGAAGCTTTCTTT. Encoded protein: CASREGRMNTEAFF.

This clone has just a few counts. The chain uses TRBV18 and TRBJ2-1; 13 bases are a match to TRBD2. Germline V gives CDR1 KGHSH, CDR2 LQKENI. The J segment lost 1 base and the V segment lost 3 bases, leaving 6 bases of the junction unmatched. The CDR3 is 18 residues long. The CDR3 DNA sequence: TGTGCCAGCTCACCGGGACTAGCGGGAAGAGGGTCCTACAATGAGCAGTTCTTC. This translates into CASSPGLAGRGSYNEQFF.

This CDR3 reads CASSPPGQGDYGYTF. The CDR3 nucleotides are TGTGCCAGCTCACCGCCCGGACAGGGAGACTATGGCTACACCTTC. V is TRBV18 and J is TRBJ1-2, with 8 bases lining up with TRBD1. Unmatched junction bases numbered 6, after V lost 3 bases and J lost 3 bases. The CDR3 is made up of 15 amino acids. The germline V gene has CDR1 KGHSH and CDR2 LQKENI.

V and J are TRBV5-1 and TRBJ1-1, with 7 bases fitting TRBD1. Germline V gives CDR1 SGHRS, CDR2 YFSETQ. CDR3 length equals 13 residues. V lost 7 bases and J lost 2; bases outside the gene matches: 5. As DNA, the CDR3 is TGCGCCAGCTGTTGGGACAGTAACACTGAAGCTTTCTTT. As protein: CASCWDSNTEAFF.

V gene TRBV25-1 combines with J gene TRBJ2-3; possibly TRBD2 for D (6 bases). Germline V CDR1 and CDR2: MGHDK, SYGVNS. This CDR3 region has 16 residues. Trimming removed 1 base at V and 2 bases at J, with 13 bases between. CDR3 nucleotide sequence: TGTGCCAGCAGTGAATTGCAGCGGGTAATCACAGATACGCAGTATTTT. Translated: CASSELQRVITDTQYF.

The CDR3 nucleotides are TGCGCCAGCAGCCTAGGGACTAGCGGGAGGCCAACAGAGACCCAGTACTTC. This encodes CASSLGTSGRPTETQYF. J is TRBJ2-5 and V is TRBV5-1; 15 nucleotides line up with TRBD2. The V gene's germline CDR1 is SGHRS and CDR2 YFSETQ. V gave up 4 bases and J gave up 4 bases; unmatched junction bases: 8. There are 17 residues in the CDR3.

The rearrangement links TRBV9 to TRBJ2-1; unclear D gene. V shed 0 bases and J shed 6 bases, with 13 bases lying between them. The CDR3 is 15 residues long. The V gene's germline CDR1 is SGDLS and CDR2 YYNGEE. The CDR3 spells CASSVATRPSNEQFF. In nucleotides, the CDR3 is TGTGCCAGCAGCGTAGCTACGAGGCCTAGCAATGAGCAGTTCTTC.

The CDR3 reads CASSMTSTDTQYF. In DNA form, the CDR3 reads TGCGCCAGCAGCATGACTAGCACAGATACGCAGTATTTT. The chain joins TRBV5-1 to TRBJ2-3, with D uncertain. The CDR3 sequence is 13 residues long. CDR1 and CDR2 from the germline V gene are SGHRS and YFSETQ. V lost 4 bases, J lost 0 bases, and 6 bases lay in between.

The genes are TRBV21-1 and TRBJ2-4; TRBD2, the table's D call, lacks a check against the DNA. TRBV21-1 is a known pseudogene. The CDR3 spans 21 residues. CDR3 region: CASSKLFSGTSGVKAKNIQYF. DNA for the CDR3: TGTGCCAGCAGCAAATTATTCTCCGGGACTAGCGGTGTTAAAGCCAAAAACATTCAGTACTTC.

This clone was seen a single time. The V gene is TRBV18, the J gene TRBJ1-1; 10 bases agree with TRBD1. The CDR3 loop spans 15 amino acids. After removal of 4 bases from V and 4 bases from J, the junction contained 6 bases not matched to a gene. CDR1 and CDR2 from the germline V gene are KGHSH and LQKENI. The CDR3 sequence: CASSQGTGAFTEAFF. CDR3 bases: TGTGCCAGCTCACAAGGGACAGGGGCCTTCACTGAAGCTTTCTTT.

The chain combines TRBV6-4 with TRBJ1-6, with 7 bases aligning to TRBD1. The CDR3 loop spans 14 amino acids. V lost 6 bases to trimming and J lost 7 bases; unmatched junction nucleotides: 6. Looked up from germline, CDR1 is MRHNA and CDR2 is SNTAGT. The CDR3 region has the DNA TGTGCCAGCAGCGAGACAGGGACGAATTCACCCCTCCACTTT. The encoded protein is CASSETGTNSPLHF.